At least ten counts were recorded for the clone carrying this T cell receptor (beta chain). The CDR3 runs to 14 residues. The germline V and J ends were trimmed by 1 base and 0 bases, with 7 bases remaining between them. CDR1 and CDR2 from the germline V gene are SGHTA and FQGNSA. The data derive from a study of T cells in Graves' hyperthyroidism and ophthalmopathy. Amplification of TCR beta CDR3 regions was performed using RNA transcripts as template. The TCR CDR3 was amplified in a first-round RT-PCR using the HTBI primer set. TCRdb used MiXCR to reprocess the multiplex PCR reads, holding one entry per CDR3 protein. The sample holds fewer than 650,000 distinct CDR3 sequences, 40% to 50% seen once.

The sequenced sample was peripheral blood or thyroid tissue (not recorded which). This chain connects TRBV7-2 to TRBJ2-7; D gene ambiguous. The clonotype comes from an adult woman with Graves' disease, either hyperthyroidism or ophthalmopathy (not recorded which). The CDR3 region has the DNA TGTGCCAGCAGCTTAGGCGGACGCTCCTACGAGCAGTACTTC. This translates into CASSLGGRSYEQYF.